A single sample gave rise to the 25 T cell receptor beta chains below, sequenced in a study of blood T cell repertoires in COVID-19. This table comes from immunoSEQ multiplex PCR, and its TCRdb copy is limited to in-frame clones, with some not included. The repertoire includes a few hundred thousand clones, approximately 89% of them detected once, and roughly 12% sits in the top ten. The material sequenced was peripheral blood. The receptors originated from a woman in her 50s with COVID-19, enrolled during active disease.

About this clone: The identical CDR3 is also encoded by other nucleotide sequences in the sample. CDR3 nucleotide sequence: TGCGCCAGCAGCTTGATCGCGGGGGGAGGGGAGACCCAGTACTTC. It yields the protein CASSLIAGGGETQYF. This chain joins TRBV5-1 and TRBJ2-5, with 8 bases that match TRBD2. Germline V gene lookup returns CDR1 SGHRS and CDR2 YFSETQ. With V trimmed by 1 base and J by 5 bases, 7 bases remained unmatched. This CDR3 contains 15 residues.

The chain has TRBV11-2 and TRBJ1-2; 8 bases line up with TRBD1. Germline loops: CDR1 SGHAT, CDR2 FQNNGV. The CDR3 length is 15 residues. Trimming removed 2 bases from V and 7 bases from J; junction bases left unmatched: 9. The CDR3, as DNA: TGTGCCAGCAGCTTACAGGGGGCGTCGGGACGTGGCTACACCTTC. This gives the protein CASSLQGASGRGYTF. Drawing the rest from reference TRBV11-2 and TRBJ1-2, the complete variable domain is EAGVAQSPRYKIIEKRQSVAFWCNPISGHATLYWYQQILGQGPKLLIQFQNNGVVDDSQLPKDRFSAERLKGVDSTLKIQPAKLEDSAVYLCASSLQGASGRGYTFGSGTRLTVV.

The chain has TRBV28 and TRBJ1-5; TRBD1 agrees at 9 bases. The CDR3 consists of 13 residues. V dropped 8 bases and J dropped 7; count of bases not matched to a gene: 6. Germline CDR1 MDHEN, CDR2 SYDVKM. The CDR3 loop is CASVQGAGQPQHF. CDR3 nucleotide sequence: TGTGCCAGCGTACAGGGGGCTGGGCAGCCCCAGCATTTT.

The sample holds one count of this clone. The rearrangement links TRBV29-1 to TRBJ2-2, with TRBD2 matching 12 bases. Germline CDR1 and CDR2: SQVTM and ANQGSEA. The CDR3 has 19 amino acids. The V and J ends lost 0 bases and 7 bases, in that order; junction bases with no gene match: 15. This CDR3 reads CSVEDRSLAGGPEDGELFF. The CDR3 bases are TGCAGCGTTGAAGATCGATCTCTAGCGGGGGGGCCCGAGGACGGGGAGCTGTTTTTT.

The gene calls are TRBV24-1 and TRBJ2-1, with D maybe TRBD1 (5 bases). Trimming cost V 1 base and J 2 bases, with 11 bases left between them. The CDR3 contains 16 residues. The germline V gene encodes CDR1 KGHDR and CDR2 SFDVKD. The CDR3 DNA sequence: TGTGCCACCAGTGATTTCCCCGACAGTGCCTACAATGAGCAGTTCTTC. It specifies CATSDFPDSAYNEQFF.

The rearrangement uses TRBV5-1 and TRBJ2-5, with 12 bases lining up with TRBD2. V gave up 4 bases and J gave up 2 bases; unmatched junction bases: 3. The CDR3 consists of 15 residues. The germline V gene has CDR1 SGHRS and CDR2 YFSETQ. The CDR3 sequence is CASSQLAGGQETQYF. CDR3 DNA: TGCGCCAGCAGCCAGCTAGCGGGGGGGCAAGAGACCCAGTACTTC.

Details on this clone: Other DNA variants within this sample encode the same CDR3. J is TRBJ2-1 and V is TRBV24-1; a possible D gene is TRBD1 (5 bases). The CDR3 is 12 amino acids. Trimming pared 1 base from V and 8 bases from J, leaving 5 bases between. Germline loops: CDR1 KGHDR, CDR2 SFDVKD. The CDR3 region is CATSDLGDEQFF. The DNA for the CDR3 is TGTGCCACCAGTGATTTAGGGGATGAGCAGTTCTTC.

The chain recombines TRBV5-4 with TRBJ2-1; TRBD2 matches 10 bases. This CDR3 has 17 residues. The junction had 10 bases not matched to a gene; V was cut back by 0 bases and J by 7 bases. The germline V gene encodes CDR1 SGHNT and CDR2 YYREEE (reference sequence). The CDR3 is CASSLEGSGGIHNEQFF. Written as DNA, the CDR3 is TGTGCCAGCAGCTTGGAGGGTAGCGGGGGGATCCATAATGAGCAGTTCTTC.

The chain uses TRBV19 and TRBJ1-2, with 7 nucleotides matching TRBD1. Germline CDR1 reads LNHDA; CDR2 reads SQIVND (reference sequence). The CDR3 contains 12 residues. V was clipped by 10 bases and J by 6 bases; unmatched bases: 8. For the CDR3, the DNA is TGTGCCACTACGACAGGGAGTAATGGCTACACCTTC. Protein product: CATTTGSNGYTF.

This clone was counted a single time. V is TRBV4-2 and J is TRBJ2-5; no clear D gene. Germline V gives CDR1 LGHNA, CDR2 YNFKEQ. V lost 1 base, J lost 5 bases, and 23 bases lay in between. The CDR3 has 18 amino acids. The CDR3 DNA sequence: TGTGCCAGCAGCCAAGCGGTTTTTGGGCTACATTTGGCCGAGACCCAGTACTTC. Protein: CASSQAVFGLHLAETQYF.

V gene TRBV6-5 combines with J gene TRBJ1-2; D unresolved. The germline gives CDR1 MNHEY, CDR2 SVGAGI. Trimming shortened V by 0 bases and J by 6 bases, and 11 bases separated the two germline ends. This CDR3 comprises 14 residues. The CDR3: CASSYSGLPNGYTF. The CDR3, as DNA: TGTGCCAGCAGTTACTCGGGCCTACCAAATGGCTACACCTTC.

The rearrangement joins TRBV4-1 to TRBJ2-7, with 13 positions matching TRBD2. The germline gives CDR1 MGHRA, CDR2 YSYEKL. This CDR3 is built from 17 residues. The J segment lost 1 base and the V segment lost 4 bases, leaving 7 bases of the junction unmatched. The CDR3 here is CASSRLAGGQQSYEQYF. In DNA, the CDR3 is TGCGCCAGCAGCCGACTAGCGGGGGGTCAACAATCCTACGAGCAGTACTTC.

The DNA for the CDR3 is TGTGCCAGCAGTGAGGGCGACAAGGGGATCTATGGCTACACCTTC. As protein: CASSEGDKGIYGYTF. The V gene is TRBV2, the J gene TRBJ1-2, with a possible D match to TRBD1 (5 bases). Trimming removed 3 bases at V and 4 bases at J, with 15 bases between. The length of the CDR3 is 15 residues. The germline CDR1 and CDR2 sequences are SNHLY and FYNNEI.

The V gene is TRBV25-1, the J gene TRBJ1-4; no clear D. The germline V gene has CDR1 MGHDK and CDR2 SYGVNS. The CDR3 length is 11 residues. Trimming pared 4 bases from V and 8 bases from J, leaving 5 bases between. CDR3 sequence: CASSALEKLFF. DNA of the CDR3: TGTGCCAGCAGTGCGTTGGAAAAACTGTTTTTT.

V is TRBV9 and J is TRBJ2-5; 10 bases fit TRBD2. This CDR3 spans 14 amino acids. Germline V gives CDR1 SGDLS, CDR2 YYNGEE. The trim removed 4 bases at V and 5 bases at J, leaving 5 bases unmatched. DNA of the CDR3: TGTGCCAGCAGCCAGCGGGGGGGCCGGGAGACCCAGTACTTC. It yields the protein CASSQRGGRETQYF.

The chain has TRBV5-1 and TRBJ2-2; TRBD1 matches 8 bases. The J segment lost 3 bases and the V segment lost 4 bases, leaving 5 bases of the junction unmatched. Germline V lookup: CDR1 SGHRS, CDR2 YFSETQ. CDR3 length: 15 amino acids. The CDR3 DNA is TGCGCCAGCAGCCCAAGACAGGGGTACACCGGGGAGCTGTTTTTT. Translated, it gives CASSPRQGYTGELFF.

The rearrangement uses TRBV5-6 and TRBJ2-3, with TRBD1 matching over 7 bases. From germline, CDR1 is SGHDT and CDR2 YYEEEE. The CDR3 length is 15 residues. The junction had 8 bases not matched to a gene; V was cut back by 3 bases and J by 4 bases. CDR3 region: CASSSPTGSADTQYF. DNA of the CDR3: TGTGCCAGCAGCTCCCCGACAGGGTCGGCAGATACGCAGTATTTT.

The CDR3 loop reads CASSPGQLLSGNTIYF. CDR3 DNA: TGTGCCAGCAGCCCCGGACAGCTCCTCTCTGGAAACACCATATATTTT. The V gene is TRBV9, the J gene TRBJ1-3; D perhaps matches TRBD1 (6 bases). The V and J ends lost 4 bases and 0 bases respectively, with 14 bases between them. The CDR3 length is 16 residues. Germline V CDR1 and CDR2: SGDLS, YYNGEE.

The genes are TRBV12-3 or TRBV12-4 and TRBJ2-7; D may be TRBD1 (6 bases). V lost 1 base, J lost 4 bases, and 8 bases lay in between. The CDR3 loop spans 13 amino acids. The CDR3 reads CASSLGRGYEQYF. As DNA, the CDR3 is TGTGCCAGCAGTTTAGGCAGGGGATACGAGCAGTACTTC.

The chain couples TRBV12-3 or TRBV12-4 to TRBJ1-5; tentative D call: TRBD1 (6 bases). Trimming removed 4 bases from V and 9 bases from J, with 13 bases in between. This CDR3 comprises 13 residues. CDR3 sequence reads: CASSYGQYRPQHF. The CDR3 coding sequence is TGTGCCAGCAGTTATGGACAGTACAGGCCCCAGCATTTT.

This clone was counted only a few times. The chain recombines TRBV18 with TRBJ1-1, with no clear D. The CDR3 totals 17 residues. In germline, CDR1 is KGHSH, CDR2 LQKENI. Trimming cost V 1 base and J 0 bases, with 15 bases left between them. The CDR3 region has the DNA TGTGCCAGCTCACCACTCCCACAGACAACAATGAACACTGAAGCTTTCTTT. Translating gives CASSPLPQTTMNTEAFF. Looking up the rest from reference TRBV18 and TRBJ1-1 gives the full variable domain: NAGVMQNPRHLVRRRGQEARLRCSPMKGHSHVYWYRQLPEEGLKFMVYLQKENIIDESGMPKERFSAEFPKEGPSILRIQQVVRGDSAAYFCASSPLPQTTMNTEAFFGQGTRLTVV.

The chain employs TRBV30 and TRBJ1-1; D uncertain. The CDR3 loop spans 11 amino acids. V dropped 3 bases and J dropped 13 bases, with 15 bases sitting between them. Germline V gene sequence: CDR1 GTSNPN, CDR2 SVGIG (reference sequence). CDR3 sequence reads: CAWRGRGFLFF. In DNA form, the CDR3 reads TGTGCCTGGAGGGGTCGAGGATTCCTTTTCTTT.

This clone was observed a handful of times. The DNA for the CDR3 is TGCGCCAGCAGCCACACCGGGACAGGGGTGGTGAACACTGAAGCTTTCTTT. Translation: CASSHTGTGVVNTEAFF. The genes are TRBV5-1 and TRBJ1-1; the match to TRBD1 covers 10 bases. The germline gives CDR1 SGHRS, CDR2 YFSETQ. Unmatched junction bases numbered 9, after V lost 4 bases and J lost 0 bases. The CDR3 is made up of 17 amino acids.

V is TRBV13 and J is TRBJ1-3; perhaps TRBD1 as D (5 bases). Germline values: CDR1 PRHDT, CDR2 FYEKMQ (reference sequence). The CDR3 length is 15 residues. V lost 6 bases and J lost 0, with 12 bases in between. The CDR3: CASRRGFSSGNTIYF. The CDR3 DNA is TGTGCCAGCAGAAGGGGTTTCAGCTCTGGAAACACCATATATTTT.

The chain links TRBV5-4 to TRBJ1-2; 9 bases agree with TRBD1. Germline trimming cut 2 bases from V and 5 bases from J; bases unmatched to any gene: 13. Germline-derived CDR1 and CDR2 are SGHNT and YYREEE (reference sequence). The CDR3 is made up of 17 amino acids. The CDR3 reads CASSFSTWTGDEYGYTF. As DNA, the CDR3 is TGTGCCAGCAGCTTCAGTACTTGGACAGGGGATGAATATGGCTACACCTTC. Using reference TRBV5-4 and TRBJ1-2 for the parts outside the CDR3, the full variable domain is ETGVTQSPTHLIKTRGQQVTLRCSSQSGHNTVSWYQQALGQGPQFIFQYYREEENGRGNFPPRFSGLQFPNYSSELNVNALELDDSALYLCASSFSTWTGDEYGYTFGSGTRLTVV.